This T cell receptor (beta chain) was captured by sequencing in a study of blood T cells in healthy people across ages. Study-wide results and limits: Possibly, changes in expanded clonotypes were confounded because donor CMV status was unknown.

This clonotype was found once. The antigen remains undetermined. It was with a sample-barcoded 5' primer and a J-beta primer mix that a second PCR of roughly 7 to 12 cycles was run. In TCRdb, the 5' RACE reads were re-called with MiXCR into one record per CDR3 protein. Here the sample spans about 830,000 distinct CDR3 sequences, 62% being singletons. The CDR3 consists of 15 residues. Germline V gives CDR1 DFQATT, CDR2 SNEGSKA (reference sequence). The ends were cut back, 6 bases at V and 2 bases at J, with 17 bases in the middle. The receptor comes from a man aged 30 to 39 in good health. The sequencing input was blood. This rearrangement joins TRBV20-1 to TRBJ2-1, with a possible D match to TRBD1 (5 bases). The CDR3 here is CSAPKAIQAYNEQFF. Here the CDR3 DNA reads TGCAGTGCCCCCAAAGCCATACAGGCCTACAATGAGCAGTTCTTC.